This is a list of T cell receptor beta chains from one sample in a study of blood T cell repertoires in COVID-19. Sequencing was performed with immunoSEQ multiplex PCR; in TCRdb, only in-frame clones are kept and a portion is missing. The sample gives 230,000 or so clones, roughly 89% of which show up once; 4% to 5% is in the top ten. Sequenced material: peripheral blood. These receptors came from a woman between 40 and 50 years old who had recovered from COVID-19. Both conserved end residues are trimmed from each CDR3. Each record gives: J gene, V gene, CDR3 protein.

TRBJ1-2 | TRBV19 | ASSIVPGAANYGYT
TRBJ1-5 | TRBV19 | ASSIGQQGTQPQH
TRBJ2-3 | TRBV5-1 | ASSLDQVFSDTQY
TRBJ1-3 | TRBV28 | ASSPTGTGIMISGNTIY
TRBJ2-2 | TRBV6-5 | ASSYTTGDTGELF
TRBJ1-3 | TRBV19 | ASSEREPDLNTIY
TRBJ1-2 | TRBV5-8 | ASSSQTGPYRAGYT
TRBJ2-4 | TRBV10-2 | ASSESVGGGKNIQY
TRBJ1-2 | TRBV24-1 | ATSDLQGNYGYT
TRBJ2-3 | TRBV11-2 | ASSLNSGISTDTQY
TRBJ2-5 | TRBV6-1 | ASSEIFAETQY
TRBJ1-2 | TRBV5-1 | ASSTGTADGYT
TRBJ2-1 | TRBV5-1 | ASSLASGGYNEQF
TRBJ1-1 | TRBV6-2/TRBV6-3 | ASSYLQMNTEAF
TRBJ2-3 | TRBV7-2 | ASSLYGQGTDTQY
TRBJ1-6 | TRBV9 | ASSVGPRDSPLH
TRBJ1-6 | TRBV19 | ASTRQGSVLHSPLH
TRBJ2-7 | TRBV6-5 | ASTMGQNYEQY
TRBJ1-1 | TRBV5-6 | ASSLLGQGGWTEAF
TRBJ2-5 | TRBV5-8 | ASSLAGGLQETQY
TRBJ1-2 | TRBV5-1 | ASSLDNPGVYGYT
TRBJ2-1 | TRBV9 | ASSVSNEQF
TRBJ2-3 | TRBV13 | ASSLALVADTQY
TRBJ1-1 | TRBV5-4 | ASALNRGFTEAF
TRBJ2-7 | TRBV4-1 | ASSPGEGHSYEQY
TRBJ1-2 | TRBV7-9 | ASSAPGQGAPSYGYT
TRBJ2-1 | TRBV6-5 | ASSQSGQGGNEQF
TRBJ2-3 | TRBV7-9 | ASSRGLAEQY
TRBJ2-5 | TRBV10-1 | ASSESLETQY
TRBJ1-1 | TRBV12-3/TRBV12-4 | ASSLAQNTEAF
TRBJ1-1 | TRBV18 | ASSPSAGADILAF
TRBJ2-3 | TRBV5-4 | ASSFGTSGKTDTQY
TRBJ1-4 | TRBV2 | ASSEAGGHREKLF
TRBJ2-2 | TRBV9 | ASSLGSGNTGELF
TRBJ2-1 | TRBV5-1 | ASSAQGGSYNEQF
TRBJ1-5 | TRBV7-6 | ASSLVVFRRSNQPQH
TRBJ1-3 | TRBV7-9 | ASSLSFRVGNTIY
TRBJ1-6 | TRBV9 | ASNNPGSYNSPLH
TRBJ1-1 | TRBV27 | ASSWDRATEAF